Below, one T cell receptor beta chain is given with its context. This sample is drawn from a study of CD8+CD57+ T cells in acquired aplastic anemia. The template for TCR beta VDJ and CDR3 sequence profiling was genomic DNA. TCRdb reanalysed the reads using MiXCR and keeps one entry per CDR3 protein. The table lists fewer than 200,000 distinct CDR3 sequences, about half of them singletons. V gave up 1 base and J gave up 5 bases; unmatched junction bases: 5. Germline V gives CDR1 LGHDT, CDR2 YNNKEL (reference sequence). The CDR3 extends over 14 amino acids. By flow cytometry, patients selected for sequencing had shown an expansion of CD8+CD57+ cells. Severe acquired aplastic anemia was the diagnosis recorded for all patients.

The sequence was collected from a human donor with aplastic anemia. What was sequenced was sorted CD4+, CD8+, or CD8+CD57+ T cells (not recorded which) from PBMCs. The chain has TRBV3-1 and TRBJ2-7; the match to TRBD2 covers 7 bases. The CDR3 sequence is CASSQAGLKDEQYF. The CDR3 DNA is TGTGCCAGCAGCCAAGCGGGACTAAAGGACGAGCAGTACTTC.